This T cell receptor (beta chain) was sequenced during a study of T cell responses to AZD1222 COVID-19 vaccine. Study-level background: The analysis combined second doses at about 4 or about 12 weeks. Overall study results and limits: Among those given AZD1222, only five or six were seropositive at baseline. Clonal diversity was possibly underestimated, and white British individuals and females predominated among donors.

For this clone: What it binds is not known.

The assay was immunoSEQ multiplex PCR, and TCRdb's table has in-frame clones only and misses some. The data hold 84,000 or so clones, with around 86% observed a single time. J gave up 6 bases and V 5 bases, and 17 bases lay outside the gene matches. The CDR3 has 17 amino acids. CDR1 is SGHVS, CDR2 FQNEAQ, per germline. The source material was peripheral blood, sampled on day 0 of AZD1222 vaccination. This receptor was obtained from an adult in good health. The chain uses TRBV7-8 and TRBJ1-2; 8 bases map to TRBD1. The CDR3 loop is CASSLIGRVGTGHGYTF. CDR3 sequence (DNA): TGTGCCAGCAGCCTCATAGGGAGGGTGGGGACAGGCCATGGCTACACCTTC.